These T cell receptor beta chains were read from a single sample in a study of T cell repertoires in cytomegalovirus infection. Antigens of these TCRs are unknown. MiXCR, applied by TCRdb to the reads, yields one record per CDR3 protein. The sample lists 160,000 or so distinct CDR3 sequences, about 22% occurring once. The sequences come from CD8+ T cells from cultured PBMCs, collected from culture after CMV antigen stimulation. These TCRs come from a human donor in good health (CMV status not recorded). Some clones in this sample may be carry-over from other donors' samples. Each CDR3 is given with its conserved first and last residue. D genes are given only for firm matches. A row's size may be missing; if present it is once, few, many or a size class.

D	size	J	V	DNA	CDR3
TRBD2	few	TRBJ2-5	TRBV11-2	TGTGCCAGCAGCTTATGGGGGAGGGCCCAGTACTTC	CASSLWGRAQYF
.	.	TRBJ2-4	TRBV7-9	TGTGCCAGCAGCTTAGTAGTAGCCAAAAACATTCAGTACTTC	CASSLVVAKNIQYF
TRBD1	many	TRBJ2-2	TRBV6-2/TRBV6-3	TGTGCCAGCGACAGGGTAATTGGCTACGGGGAGCTGTTTTTT	CASDRVIGYGELFF
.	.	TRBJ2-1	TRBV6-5	TGTGCCATGCACCCCAGAGGACGGCCGGCCTACAATGAGCAGTTCTTC	CAMHPRGRPAYNEQFF
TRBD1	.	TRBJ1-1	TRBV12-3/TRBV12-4	TGTGCCAGCGTGTCAGGGGGGTACACTGAAGCTTTCTTT	CASVSGGYTEAFF
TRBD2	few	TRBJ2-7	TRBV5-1	TGCGACAGCAGCCCTGGGGGGGACGGGTACGAGCAGTACTTC	CDSSPGGDGYEQYF
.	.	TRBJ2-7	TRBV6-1	TGTGCCAGCCAACTCACCCTGGCGATAGGTCACGAGCAGTACTTC	CASQLTLAIGHEQYF
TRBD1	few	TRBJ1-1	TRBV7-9	TGTGCCAGCAGTCTACCGACAGGGTATACTGAAGCTTTCTTT	CASSLPTGYTEAFF
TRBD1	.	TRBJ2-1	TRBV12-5	TGTGCTAGTGGTTTGGTAGTCCGCCAGGGGGACAATGAGCAGTTCTTC	CASGLVVRQGDNEQFF
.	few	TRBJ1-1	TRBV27	TGTGCCAGCAGTTTTGCGGAGAACACTGAAGCTTTCTTT	CASSFAENTEAFF
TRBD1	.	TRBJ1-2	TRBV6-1	TGTGCCAGCAGTCCAGGGGACAGTCGTGGCTACACCTTC	CASSPGDSRGYTF
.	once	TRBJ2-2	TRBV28	TGTGCCAGCAGTTTATCAGGGGCGGTCACCGGGGAGCTGTTTTTT	CASSLSGAVTGELFF
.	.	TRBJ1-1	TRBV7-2	TGTGCCAGCAGCTCAACAGGGTTTGACACTGAAGCTTTCTTT	CASSSTGFDTEAFF
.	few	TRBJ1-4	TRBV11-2	TGTGCCAGCAGCTTAAAGGCAGTACCTAATGAAAAACTGTTTTTT	CASSLKAVPNEKLFF
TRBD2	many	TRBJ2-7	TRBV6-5	TGTGCCAGCAGTTGGGGGGGCTACGAGCAGTACTTC	CASSWGGYEQYF
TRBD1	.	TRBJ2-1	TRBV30	TGTGCCTGGGGGACAGCCGAGAGGGGGATTGAGCAGTTCTTC	CAWGTAERGIEQFF